This TCR beta chain was recorded in a study of a mutant IDH1 vaccine in newly diagnosed glioma. Study-wide context: Vaccines were first given 4-6 weeks after radiotherapy alone, or with temozolomide cycles.

Clones were read by immunoSEQ multiplex PCR, and TCRdb kept only the in-frame ones, dropping some. The sample has 41,000 or so clones, under 80% seen once. This CDR3 region has 15 residues. V dropped 0 bases and J dropped 4 bases, with 13 bases sitting between them. Germline CDR1 reads SGHDT; CDR2 reads YYEEEE. Concerning this clone itself: The antigen remains undetermined.

Time point indicated: week 23, last vaccination. The investigators gave 300 ug of mutant IDH1 20-mer peptide in each vaccine dose, together with topical imiquimod. This receptor was identified in a woman in her thirties or forties with glioma. Some clones in this sample may be carry-over from other donors' samples. This material consisted of PBMCs, taken from a glioma patient whose treatment included an IDH1 peptide vaccine. The V gene is TRBV5-6, the J gene TRBJ2-5; possibly TRBD1 for D (5 bases). The CDR3 sequence is CASSLEVGEVETQYF. DNA for the CDR3: TGTGCCAGCAGCTTGGAAGTAGGGGAAGTAGAGACCCAGTACTTC.